This TCR beta chain was captured in a study of control samples from healthy donors and cancer patients. Only in-frame clones appear in the TCRdb table, and some are missing; sequencing was by immunoSEQ multiplex PCR. The data show over 85,000 clones, with approximately 93% seen just once and approximately 1.5% held by the top ten. Trimming took 2 bases from V and 4 from J, leaving 7 bases between them. CDR1 and CDR2 (germline): LNHDA, SQIVND (reference sequence). The CDR3 extends over 13 amino acids. This clone has only one observation. The sequence came from a woman aged 25 to 39 in good health. The sample was blood. This rearrangement joins TRBV19 to TRBJ2-3; D remains ambiguous. CDR3 sequence reads: CASSITLADTQYF. In DNA form, the CDR3 reads TGTGCCAGTAGTATAACCCTAGCAGATACGCAGTATTTT.